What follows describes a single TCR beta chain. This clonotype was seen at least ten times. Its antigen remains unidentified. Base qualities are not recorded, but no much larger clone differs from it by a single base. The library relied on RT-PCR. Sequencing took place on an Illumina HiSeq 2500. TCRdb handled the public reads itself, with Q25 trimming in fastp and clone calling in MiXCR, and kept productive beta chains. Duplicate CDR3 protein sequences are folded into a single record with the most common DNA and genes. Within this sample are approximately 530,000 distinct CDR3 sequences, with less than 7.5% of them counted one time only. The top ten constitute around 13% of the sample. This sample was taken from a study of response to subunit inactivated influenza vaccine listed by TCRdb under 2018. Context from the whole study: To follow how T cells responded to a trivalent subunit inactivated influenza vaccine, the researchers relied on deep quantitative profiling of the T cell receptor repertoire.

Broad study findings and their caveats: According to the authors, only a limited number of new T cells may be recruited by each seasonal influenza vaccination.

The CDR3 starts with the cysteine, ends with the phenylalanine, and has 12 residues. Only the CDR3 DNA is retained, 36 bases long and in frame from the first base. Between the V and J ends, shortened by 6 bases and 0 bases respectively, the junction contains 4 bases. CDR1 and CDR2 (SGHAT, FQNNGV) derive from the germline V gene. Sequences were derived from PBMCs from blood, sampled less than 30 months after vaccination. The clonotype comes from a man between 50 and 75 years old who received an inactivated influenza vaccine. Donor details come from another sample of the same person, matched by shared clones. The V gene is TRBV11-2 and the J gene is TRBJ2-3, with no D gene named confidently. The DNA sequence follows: TGTGCCAGCAGTTCCAGCACAGATACGCAGTATTTT. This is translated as CASSSSTDTQYF.